These 3 T cell receptor beta chains were all obtained from the same sample, sequenced in a study of CD4+ T cells in melanoma. TCRdb's copy holds only in-frame clones and misses some; the assay was immunoSEQ multiplex PCR. Counted here are over 10,000 clones, about 74% occurring once; the ten biggest clones make up around 16%. Sequenced sample: cells from a culture (not recorded whether cultured in vitro). The receptors originated from a human donor with melanoma.

The rearrangement links TRBV2 to TRBJ1-5, with D possibly matching TRBD1 (6 bases). Trimming pared 5 bases from V and 0 bases from J, leaving 11 bases between. The CDR3 sequence is 15 residues long. The germline gives CDR1 SNHLY, CDR2 FYNNEI. The CDR3 protein is CASSRTGSSNQPQHF. The CDR3 DNA follows: TGTGCCAGCAGTCGTACAGGGTCTAGCAATCAGCCCCAGCATTTT.

The rearrangement joins TRBV25-1 to TRBJ2-7; D not certain. CDR3 length equals 13 residues. Germline V gene data show CDR1 as MGHDK and CDR2 as SYGVNS. The germline V and J ends were trimmed by 6 bases and 8 bases, with 17 bases remaining between them. The CDR3 protein is CASRQAKSEKQYF. In DNA, the CDR3 is TGTGCCAGCAGACAAGCCAAATCGGAGAAGCAGTACTTC.

This rearrangement joins TRBV2 to TRBJ1-5; D may be TRBD1 (5 bases). Trimming pared 11 bases from V and 3 bases from J, leaving 17 bases between. The CDR3 is made up of 14 amino acids. CDR1 and CDR2 from the germline V gene are SNHLY and FYNNEI. Written as DNA, the CDR3 is TGTGCCCCCCCAGGGCAGGGTAACAATCAGCCCCAGCATTTT. This codes for CAPPGQGNNQPQHF.